This T cell receptor (beta chain) is drawn from a study of blood T cell repertoires in COVID-19. Study-wide context: Acute and convalescent COVID-19 samples came from the United States, Italy and Spain. T cells, B-cell-depleted T cells, or PBMCs provided the cDNA or gDNA that served as material.

Original processing methods: Estimates of nucleated cell counts were drawn from the amplification of reference gene primers. Measured with immunoSEQ multiplex PCR; TCRdb has only the in-frame clones, and not every one. That table furnishes V, J and clone size, whereas the DNA furnished D and trimming. The sample lists about 76,000 clones; 82% were seen once. Looked up from germline, CDR1 is KGHDR and CDR2 is SFDVKD. The CDR3 spans 12 residues. Trimming stripped 3 bases from V and 15 bases from J, with 14 bases between. The genes are TRBV24-1 and TRBJ2-1; maybe TRBD2 (6 bases). The receptor comes from a human donor in a cohort sampled during active COVID-19. Input material: peripheral blood. CDR3 DNA: TGTGCCACCAGTGATCCTGGACTAAGACGGTTCTTC. Encoded protein: CATSDPGLRRFF.